This T cell receptor beta chain emerged from a study of T-cell reconstitution after alpha-beta-depleted transplantation in children. V lost 6 bases and J lost 4; bases outside the gene matches: 12. This CDR3 region has 18 residues. Unique molecular identifiers featured in how the TCRbeta library was prepared. In TCRdb, the PCR reads were re-called with MiXCR into one record per CDR3 protein. The sample has approximately 490,000 distinct CDR3 sequences; roughly an eighth are singletons. In this sample, this clonotype turned up many times. This chain uses TRBV12-3 or TRBV12-4 with TRBJ2-6; 10 bases match TRBD1. The material was PBMCs from the stem cell graft donor, obtained from the stem cell graft. This TCR was recovered from a human donor who donated a stem cell graft to a child with combined immunodeficiency. The chain's CDR3 is CASRDSWTGGSGANVLTF. The CDR3 DNA is TGTGCCAGCAGGGACTCGTGGACAGGGGGTTCAGGGGCCAACGTCCTGACTTTC.